The rows below give T cell receptor beta chains drawn from one sample of a study of molecular identifiers for immune sequencing clone quantification. In TCRdb, the PCR reads were re-called with MiXCR into one record per CDR3 protein. The data show around 470,000 distinct CDR3 sequences, around 23% seen once. Sequencing was performed on naive CD8+ T cells from blood, with Jurkat cell RNA spiked in. Every receptor here comes from a human donor in good health. Some libraries in this study had Jurkat cell RNA spiked in. Both conserved end residues are part of each CDR3. D genes are given only for firm matches. The size of a clone is reported for some rows only, either as once, few or many, or as a class for expanded clones.

clone_size	j_call	v_call	d_call	cdr3_nt	cdr3_aa
NA	TRBJ1-1	TRBV27	NA	TGTGCCAGCAGTCCCGGGACCAGATACACTGAAGCTTTCTTT	CASSPGTRYTEAFF
few	TRBJ2-3	TRBV6-1	TRBD1	TGTGCCAGCAGTGAAATTTCATTACGGGACAGGGTGGCAGATACGCAGTATTTT	CASSEISLRDRVADTQYF
many	TRBJ2-7	TRBV29-1	TRBD1	TGCAGCGTAGCACCGGGACAGGGAATGTACGAGCAGTACTTC	CSVAPGQGMYEQYF
many	TRBJ1-5	TRBV27	NA	TGTGCCAGCAGTTGGCAAAGCAATCAGCCCCAGCATTTT	CASSWQSNQPQHF
many	TRBJ2-4	TRBV28	TRBD1	TGTGCCAGCAGTGGGACAGGGGGCGACGCCAAAAACATTCAGTACTTC	CASSGTGGDAKNIQYF
NA	TRBJ1-1	TRBV12-5	TRBD1	TGTGCTAGTGGTTTGGGGACAGGGTGGAACACTGAAGCTTTCTTT	CASGLGTGWNTEAFF
NA	TRBJ2-7	TRBV2	TRBD1	TGTGCCAGCAGTGCCTCACAGGGGCGCCCGGTCGAGCAGTACTTC	CASSASQGRPVEQYF
many	TRBJ2-7	TRBV5-6	NA	TGTGCCAGCAGCCAGGGGCTAGCGGAATCCTACGAGCAGTACTTC	CASSQGLAESYEQYF
NA	TRBJ2-7	TRBV3-1	TRBD2	TGTGCCAGCAGCCAACTGTCTAGCGGCTACGAGCAGTACTTC	CASSQLSSGYEQYF
few	TRBJ2-1	TRBV2	NA	TGTGCCAGCAGTGAATCCGGCAGGGGTGGCAATGAGCAGTTCTTC	CASSESGRGGNEQFF
NA	TRBJ2-5	TRBV20-1	TRBD2	TGCAGTGCCCCGGGACTAGCGGGCCTTGGGGAGACCCAGTACTTC	CSAPGLAGLGETQYF
NA	TRBJ1-6	TRBV4-3	NA	TGCGCCAGCAGCCAAGATCCTGAGAGGATTTCCGGGAATTTACCCCTCCACTTT	CASSQDPERISGNLPLHF
few	TRBJ2-1	TRBV12-3/TRBV12-4	TRBD2	TGTGCCAGCAGTCCTTCGACTAGCGGGGACTTAAATGAGCAGTTCTTC	CASSPSTSGDLNEQFF
many	TRBJ2-2	TRBV7-9	TRBD2	TGTGCCAGCAGCCCGGTTGCAGGCTCCAAGACTAGCGGGAGATTCACCGGGGAGCTGTTTTTT	CASSPVAGSKTSGRFTGELFF
NA	TRBJ2-5	TRBV5-6	TRBD1	TGTGCCAGCAGCTATAGGACAGGGCGGGAGACCCAGTACTTC	CASSYRTGRETQYF
NA	TRBJ2-7	TRBV20-1	NA	TGCAGTGCTAGAGATCGGATGGGGGACTACGAGCAGTACTTC	CSARDRMGDYEQYF
NA	TRBJ1-4	TRBV12-3/TRBV12-4	NA	TGTGCCAGCAGTACTCTCGACAGTTCTACAACTAATGAAAAACTGTTTTTT	CASSTLDSSTTNEKLFF
many	TRBJ1-2	TRBV12-3/TRBV12-4	NA	TGTGCCAGCAGTACGGACGGGTTCGGGGACTATGGCTACACCTTC	CASSTDGFGDYGYTF
NA	TRBJ2-7	TRBV12-3/TRBV12-4	NA	TGTGCCAGCAGATTGGGGGACGGCACCTACGAGCAGTACTTC	CASRLGDGTYEQYF
many	TRBJ1-1	TRBV28	NA	TGTGCCAGCAGTTTAATAGCTCAGGAGATGGCTTTCTTT	CASSLIAQEMAFF
few	TRBJ1-2	TRBV7-9	NA	TGTGCCAGCAGCCTCTCGGGAGGGGCCTATGGCTACACCTTC	CASSLSGGAYGYTF
few	TRBJ2-2	TRBV6-2/TRBV6-3	NA	TGTGCCAGCAGTTACCTGTGGGACGAAATAAACACCGGGGAGCTGTTTTTT	CASSYLWDEINTGELFF
few	TRBJ2-5	TRBV20-1	NA	TGCAGTGCTCCCGACAGGACTCAAGAGACCCAGTACTTC	CSAPDRTQETQYF
many	TRBJ2-7	TRBV28	NA	TGTGCCAGCAGTCTAAAACTAGCTCTCGAGCAGTACTTC	CASSLKLALEQYF
many	TRBJ2-3	TRBV14	NA	TGTGCCACCTCTGGCAAAACAGATACGCAGTATTTT	CATSGKTDTQYF
few	TRBJ1-1	TRBV27	NA	TGTGCCAGCAGCTCGTTTCGGAACACTGAAGCTTTCTTT	CASSSFRNTEAFF
NA	TRBJ2-2	TRBV20-1	NA	TGCAGTGCTAGAGATGGGTTGGGCGGGGAGCTGTTTTTT	CSARDGLGGELFF
NA	TRBJ2-7	TRBV4-1	NA	TGCGCCAGCAGCCAAGTCGGGGACAAATACGAGCAGTACTTC	CASSQVGDKYEQYF
many	TRBJ2-3	TRBV12-3/TRBV12-4	NA	TGTGCCAGCGGAAGCGTAGGTACGCAGTATTTT	CASGSVGTQYF
NA	TRBJ1-1	TRBV7-9	NA	TGTGCCAGCAGCTTAGAGGGGCACCCCGGAGCTTTCTTT	CASSLEGHPGAFF
NA	TRBJ2-7	TRBV19	NA	TGTGCCAGTCAGACGGACAGTTCCTACGAGCAGTACTTC	CASQTDSSYEQYF
NA	TRBJ1-1	TRBV13	TRBD1	TGTGCCAGCGGCCCTAGACAGGGCGGCACTGAAGCTTTCTTT	CASGPRQGGTEAFF
few	TRBJ2-2	TRBV24-1	NA	TGTGCCACCAGTGGCCCTTACACCGGGGAGCTGTTTTTT	CATSGPYTGELFF
many	TRBJ2-3	TRBV6-5	NA	TGTGCCAGCAGCCCGCGCGTGAGCTCTAGCACAGATACGCAGTATTTT	CASSPRVSSSTDTQYF
few	TRBJ2-7	TRBV20-1	NA	TGCAGTGCCGCCAGGGATTCCACCTACGAGCAGTACTTC	CSAARDSTYEQYF
few	TRBJ2-3	TRBV7-9	TRBD1	TGTGCCAGCAGCCGACAACCGGGACAGGAGAGAGTCTGGGGGAGCACAGATACGCAGTATTTT	CASSRQPGQERVWGSTDTQYF
many	TRBJ1-1	TRBV7-6	NA	TGTGCCAGCAGCTTAGCGGAGGGAGCAGAAGAAACTGAAGCTTTCTTT	CASSLAEGAEETEAFF
few	TRBJ2-7	TRBV30	NA	TGTGCCTGGAGTTTCGGGGGGCTAAATGACGAGCAGTACTTC	CAWSFGGLNDEQYF
NA	TRBJ1-1	TRBV5-1	NA	TGCGCCAGCAGCTTGGGGGTGGTTGAAGCTTTCTTT	CASSLGVVEAFF
NA	TRBJ2-7	TRBV7-9	TRBD2	TGTGCCAGCAGCTTAGGTCCCGGGACTAGGGCCTACGAGCAGTACTTC	CASSLGPGTRAYEQYF
few	TRBJ2-5	TRBV20-1	TRBD2	TGCAGTGCTAGAGATTCATCCCTAGCGGGGAACCGCGGGGAGACCCTGTACTTC	CSARDSSLAGNRGETLYF
many	TRBJ2-1	TRBV27	NA	TGTGCCAGCAGTTTAACTAGCAAGGCCACCTACAATGAGCAGTTCTTC	CASSLTSKATYNEQFF
NA	TRBJ2-5	TRBV3-1	NA	TGTGCCAGCAGGGGTGGTAGGGGAGAGACCCAGTACTTC	CASRGGRGETQYF
NA	TRBJ1-6	TRBV5-3	NA	TGTGCCAGCAGCCCAGCGGGGTCACCCCTCCACTTT	CASSPAGSPLHF